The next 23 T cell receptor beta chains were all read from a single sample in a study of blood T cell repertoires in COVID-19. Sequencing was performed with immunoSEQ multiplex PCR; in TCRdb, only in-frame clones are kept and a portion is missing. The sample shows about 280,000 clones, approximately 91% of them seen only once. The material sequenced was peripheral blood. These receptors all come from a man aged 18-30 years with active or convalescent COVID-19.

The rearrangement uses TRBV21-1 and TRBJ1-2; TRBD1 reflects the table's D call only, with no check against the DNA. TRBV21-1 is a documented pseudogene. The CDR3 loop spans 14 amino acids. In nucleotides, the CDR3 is TGTGCCAGCAGCCGGGACAGAGGTTTTTATGGCTACACCTTC. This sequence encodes CASSRDRGFYGYTF.

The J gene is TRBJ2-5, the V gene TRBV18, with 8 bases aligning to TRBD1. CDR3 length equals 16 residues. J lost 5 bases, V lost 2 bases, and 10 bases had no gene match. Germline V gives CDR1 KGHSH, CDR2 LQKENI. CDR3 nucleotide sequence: TGTGCCAGCTCACCAGGGGAAGGACAGGGTTGGGAGACCCAGTACTTC. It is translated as CASSPGEGQGWETQYF. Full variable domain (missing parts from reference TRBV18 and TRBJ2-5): NAGVMQNPRHLVRRRGQEARLRCSPMKGHSHVYWYRQLPEEGLKFMVYLQKENIIDESGMPKERFSAEFPKEGPSILRIQQVVRGDSAAYFCASSPGEGQGWETQYFGPGTRLLVL.

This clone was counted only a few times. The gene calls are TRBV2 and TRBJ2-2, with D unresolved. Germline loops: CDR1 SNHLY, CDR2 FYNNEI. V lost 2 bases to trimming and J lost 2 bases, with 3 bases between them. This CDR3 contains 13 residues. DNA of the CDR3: TGTGCCAGCAGTGAACCTAACACCGGGGAGCTGTTTTTT. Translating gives CASSEPNTGELFF.

The CDR3 nucleotides read TGTGCCAGCAGCTTATTCTCGACAGCCGGGGAGCTGTTTTTT. Translation: CASSLFSTAGELFF. J is TRBJ2-2 and V is TRBV7-8, with a weak D call TRBD1 (5 bases). Trimming shortened V by 2 bases and J by 6 bases, and 10 bases separated the two germline ends. This CDR3 is built from 14 residues. The germline V gene has CDR1 SGHVS and CDR2 FQNEAQ. Supplemented by reference TRBV7-8 and TRBJ2-2, the full variable domain reads GAGVSQSPRYKVAKRGQDVALRCDPISGHVSLFWYQQALGQGPEFLTYFQNEAQLDKSGLPSDRFFAERPEGSVSTLKIQRTQQEDSAVYLCASSLFSTAGELFFGEGSRLTVL.

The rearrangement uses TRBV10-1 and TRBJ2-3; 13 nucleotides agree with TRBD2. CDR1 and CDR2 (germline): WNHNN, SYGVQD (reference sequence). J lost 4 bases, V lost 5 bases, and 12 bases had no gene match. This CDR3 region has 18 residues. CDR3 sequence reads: CASSNAGTSGENPDTQYF. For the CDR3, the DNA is TGCGCCAGCAGTAACGCCGGGACTAGCGGGGAGAACCCAGATACGCAGTATTTT.

CDR3 loop: CASSSFGGGETQYF. The CDR3, as DNA: TGTGCCAGCAGTAGTTTTGGGGGCGGGGAGACCCAGTACTTC. The rearrangement uses TRBV5-4 and TRBJ2-5; D is possibly TRBD1 (6 bases). The V and J ends lost 5 bases and 5 bases respectively, with 16 bases between them. This CDR3 is 14 amino acids long. Germline V gene data show CDR1 as SGHNT and CDR2 as YYREEE (reference sequence).

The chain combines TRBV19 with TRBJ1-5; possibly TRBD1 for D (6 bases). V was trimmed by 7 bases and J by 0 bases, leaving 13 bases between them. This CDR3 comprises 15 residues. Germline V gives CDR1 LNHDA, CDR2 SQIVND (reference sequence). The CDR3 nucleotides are TGTGCCAGTACGGACAGAGAATATAGCAATCAGCCCCAGCATTTT. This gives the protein CASTDREYSNQPQHF.

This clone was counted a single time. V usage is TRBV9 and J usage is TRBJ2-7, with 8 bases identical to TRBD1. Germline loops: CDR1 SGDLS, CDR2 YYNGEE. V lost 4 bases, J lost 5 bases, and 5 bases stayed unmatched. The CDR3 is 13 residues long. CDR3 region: CASSRTGSHEQYF. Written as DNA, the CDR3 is TGTGCCAGCAGCAGGACAGGGTCCCACGAGCAGTACTTC.

CDR3 residues: CASSWGQGRETQYF. The CDR3, as DNA: TGCGCCAGCAGCTGGGGACAGGGGAGGGAGACCCAGTACTTC. V and J are TRBV5-1 and TRBJ2-5; 10 bases align to TRBD1. From germline, CDR1 is SGHRS and CDR2 YFSETQ. After removal of 3 bases from V and 5 bases from J, the junction contained 4 bases not matched to a gene. The CDR3 loop spans 14 amino acids.

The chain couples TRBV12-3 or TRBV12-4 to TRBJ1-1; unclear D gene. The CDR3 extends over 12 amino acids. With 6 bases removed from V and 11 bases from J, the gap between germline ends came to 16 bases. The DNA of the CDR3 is TGTGCCAGCAGCTTGGCAACCATGAAGGCTTTCTTT. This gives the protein CASSLATMKAFF.

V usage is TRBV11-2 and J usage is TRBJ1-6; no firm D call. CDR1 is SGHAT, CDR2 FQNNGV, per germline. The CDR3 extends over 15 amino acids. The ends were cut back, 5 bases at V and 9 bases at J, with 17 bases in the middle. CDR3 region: CASSLSTGFGSPLHF. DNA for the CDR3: TGTGCCAGCAGCCTAAGTACGGGATTTGGTTCACCCCTCCACTTT. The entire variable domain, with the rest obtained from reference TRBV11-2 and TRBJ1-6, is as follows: EAGVAQSPRYKIIEKRQSVAFWCNPISGHATLYWYQQILGQGPKLLIQFQNNGVVDDSQLPKDRFSAERLKGVDSTLKIQPAKLEDSAVYLCASSLSTGFGSPLHFGNGTRLTVT.

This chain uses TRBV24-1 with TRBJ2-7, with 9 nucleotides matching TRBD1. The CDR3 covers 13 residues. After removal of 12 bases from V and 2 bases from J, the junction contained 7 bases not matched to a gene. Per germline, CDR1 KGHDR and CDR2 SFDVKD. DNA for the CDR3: TGTGCCGCCCACAGGGGGCAAACCTACGAGCAGTACTTC. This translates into CAAHRGQTYEQYF.

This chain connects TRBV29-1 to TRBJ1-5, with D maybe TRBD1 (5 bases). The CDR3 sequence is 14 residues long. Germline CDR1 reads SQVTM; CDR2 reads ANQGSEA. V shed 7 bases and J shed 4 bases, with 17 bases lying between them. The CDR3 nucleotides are TGCAGCGCCCAGGTGGGGGGATTAAATCAGCCCCAGCATTTT. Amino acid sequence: CSAQVGGLNQPQHF.

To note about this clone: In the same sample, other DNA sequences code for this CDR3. The CDR3 DNA sequence: TGTGCCAGCTCACCCTCCAGGGGGAATCAGCCCCAGCATTTT. This sequence encodes CASSPSRGNQPQHF. The genes are TRBV18 and TRBJ1-5; 7 bases are shared with TRBD1. The CDR3 is 14 residues long. The V segment lost 3 bases and the J segment 4 bases; nucleotides outside the gene matches: 3. Germline V gene lookup returns CDR1 KGHSH and CDR2 LQKENI.

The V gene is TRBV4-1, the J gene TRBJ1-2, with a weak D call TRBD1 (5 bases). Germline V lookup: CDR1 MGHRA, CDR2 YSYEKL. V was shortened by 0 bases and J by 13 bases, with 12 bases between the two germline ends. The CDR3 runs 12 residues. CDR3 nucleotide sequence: TGCGCCAGCAGCCAAGATCGGGGGGTACCCACCTTC. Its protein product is CASSQDRGVPTF.

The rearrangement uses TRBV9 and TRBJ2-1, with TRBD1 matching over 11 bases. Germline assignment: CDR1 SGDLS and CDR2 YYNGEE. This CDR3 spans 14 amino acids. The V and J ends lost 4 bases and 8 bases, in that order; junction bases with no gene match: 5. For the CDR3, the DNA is TGTGCCAGCAGCCCAGGACAGGGGGCGTATGAGCAGTTCTTC. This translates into CASSPGQGAYEQFF.

The CDR3 DNA follows: TGTGCCAGCAGTTCTCGGACTAGCGGACTCAATGAGCAGTTCTTC. Translated, it gives CASSSRTSGLNEQFF. This sequence joins TRBV6-5 and TRBJ2-1; 10 bases are shared with TRBD2. Germline lookup yields CDR1 MNHEY and CDR2 SVGAGI. The CDR3 sequence is 15 residues long. V gave up 4 bases and J gave up 6 bases; unmatched junction bases: 6.

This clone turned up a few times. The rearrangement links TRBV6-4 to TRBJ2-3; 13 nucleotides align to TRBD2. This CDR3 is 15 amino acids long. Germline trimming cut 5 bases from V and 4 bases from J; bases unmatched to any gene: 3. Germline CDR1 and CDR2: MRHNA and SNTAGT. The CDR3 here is CASSRTSGGSDTQYF. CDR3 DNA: TGTGCCAGCAGTCGGACTAGCGGGGGTTCAGATACGCAGTATTTT.

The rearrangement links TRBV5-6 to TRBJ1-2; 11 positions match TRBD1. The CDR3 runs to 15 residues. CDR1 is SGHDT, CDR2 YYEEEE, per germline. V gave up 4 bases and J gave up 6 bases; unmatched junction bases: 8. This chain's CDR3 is CASSRGTGGSDGYTF. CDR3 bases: TGTGCCAGCAGCCGCGGGACAGGGGGTTCAGATGGCTACACCTTC.

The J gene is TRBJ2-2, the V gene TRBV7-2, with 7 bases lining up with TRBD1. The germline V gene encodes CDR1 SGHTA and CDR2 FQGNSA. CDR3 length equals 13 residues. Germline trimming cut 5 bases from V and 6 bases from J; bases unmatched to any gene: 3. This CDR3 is CASSKTGSGELFF. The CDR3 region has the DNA TGTGCCAGCAGCAAGACAGGGTCCGGGGAGCTGTTTTTT.

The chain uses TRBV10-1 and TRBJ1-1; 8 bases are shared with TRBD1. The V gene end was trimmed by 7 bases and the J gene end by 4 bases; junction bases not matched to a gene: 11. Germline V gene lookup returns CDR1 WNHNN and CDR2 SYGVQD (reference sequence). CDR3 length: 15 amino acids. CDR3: CASTSRDRILTEAFF. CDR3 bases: TGCGCCAGCACGTCCCGGGACAGGATCCTCACTGAAGCTTTCTTT.

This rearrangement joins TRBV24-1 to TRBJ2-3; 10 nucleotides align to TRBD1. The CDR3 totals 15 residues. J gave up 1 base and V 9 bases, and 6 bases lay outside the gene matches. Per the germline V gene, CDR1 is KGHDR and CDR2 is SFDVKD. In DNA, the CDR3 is TGTGCCACCTCTCCCGGGACAGGGGGCACAGATACGCAGTATTTT. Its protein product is CATSPGTGGTDTQYF.

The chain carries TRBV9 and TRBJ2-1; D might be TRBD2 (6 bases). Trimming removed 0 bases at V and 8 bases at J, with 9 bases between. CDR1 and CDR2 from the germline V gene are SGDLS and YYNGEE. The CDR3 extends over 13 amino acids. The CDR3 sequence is CASSVGASDEQFF. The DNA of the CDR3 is TGTGCCAGCAGCGTAGGGGCTAGCGATGAGCAGTTCTTC.